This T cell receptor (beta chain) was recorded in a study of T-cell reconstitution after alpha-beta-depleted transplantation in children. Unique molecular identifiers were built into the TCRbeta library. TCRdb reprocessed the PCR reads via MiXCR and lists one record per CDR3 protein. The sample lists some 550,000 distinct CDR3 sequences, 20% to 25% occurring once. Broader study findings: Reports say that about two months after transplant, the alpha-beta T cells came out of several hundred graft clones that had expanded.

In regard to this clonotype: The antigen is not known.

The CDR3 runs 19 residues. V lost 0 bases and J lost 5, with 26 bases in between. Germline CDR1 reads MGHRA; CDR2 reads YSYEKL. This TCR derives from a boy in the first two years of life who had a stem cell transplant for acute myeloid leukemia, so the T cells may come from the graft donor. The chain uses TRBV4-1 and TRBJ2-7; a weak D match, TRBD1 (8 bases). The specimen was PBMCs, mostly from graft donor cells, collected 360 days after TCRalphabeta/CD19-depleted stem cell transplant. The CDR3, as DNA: TGCGCCAGCAGCCAAGATAGGGGGGGTCGGACAGGGCATGTCAACGAGCAGTACTTC. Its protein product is CASSQDRGGRTGHVNEQYF.